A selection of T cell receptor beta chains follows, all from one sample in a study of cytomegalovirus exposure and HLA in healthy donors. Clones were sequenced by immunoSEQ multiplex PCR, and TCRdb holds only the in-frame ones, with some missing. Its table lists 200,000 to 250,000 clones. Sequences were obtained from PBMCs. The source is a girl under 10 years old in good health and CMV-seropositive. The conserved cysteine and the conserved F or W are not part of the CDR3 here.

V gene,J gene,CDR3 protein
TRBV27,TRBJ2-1,ASSSTHTGEAYNEQF
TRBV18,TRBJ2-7,ASSPKLGQGIPYEQY
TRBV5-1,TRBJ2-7,ASSSAGLAGGNEQY
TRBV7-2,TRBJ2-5,ASSLFQGGSAETQY
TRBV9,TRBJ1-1,ASSLISSLNTEAF
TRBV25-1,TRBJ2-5,ASSDWAGVGETQY
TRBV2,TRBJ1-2,ASSARTGGSEANYGYT
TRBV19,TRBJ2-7,ASKRTALEQY
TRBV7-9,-,ASSPRGPYEQY
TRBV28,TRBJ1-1,ASSPRWTGGRTEAF
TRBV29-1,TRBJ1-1,SVGGVATEAF
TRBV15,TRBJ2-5,ATSRDRGYQETQY
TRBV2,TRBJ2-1,ASLTPQVNEQF
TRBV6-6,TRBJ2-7,ASRDWVYEQY
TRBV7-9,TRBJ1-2,ASRNMRDRGSYGYT
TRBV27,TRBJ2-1,ASGLEGEQF
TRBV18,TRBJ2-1,ASSPNRDRRYNEQF
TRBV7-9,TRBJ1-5,ASSLFAGTGNNQPQH
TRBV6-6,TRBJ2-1,ASNPTSGANEQF
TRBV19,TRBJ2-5,ASSTPRTGQETQY
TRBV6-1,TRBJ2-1,ASSSGTHNEQF
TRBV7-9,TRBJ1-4,ASSLGGRQANEKLF
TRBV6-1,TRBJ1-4,ASSLRQTNEKLF
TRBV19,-,ASSTGQGYEQY
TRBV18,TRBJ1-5,ASSPRQPTGSSNNQPQH
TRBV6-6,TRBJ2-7,ASSPNRDRVSEQY
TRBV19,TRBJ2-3,ASSIYPPGGLSTDTQY
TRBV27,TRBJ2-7,ASSSGGFYEQY
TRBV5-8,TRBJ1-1,ASSLARTARQEAF
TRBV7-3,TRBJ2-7,ASSLWAGGPGEQY
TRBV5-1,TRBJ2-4,ASSLGGTKNIQY
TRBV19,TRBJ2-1,ASSISEAGGPGRNEQF
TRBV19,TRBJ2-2,ASSIAGSTGELF
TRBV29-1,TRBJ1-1,SVTPRDGGGSDTEAF
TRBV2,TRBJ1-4,ASSEGMAAGATNEKLF
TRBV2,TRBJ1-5,ASKLESGNQPQH
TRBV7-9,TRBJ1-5,ASSLGDTPNQPQH
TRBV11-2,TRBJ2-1,VSSYTGTSGMGEQF
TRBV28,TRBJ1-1,ASSWDRNTEAF
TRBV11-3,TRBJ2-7,ASSLKVRKTYEQY
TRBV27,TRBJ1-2,ASSLRRTGGPDGYT
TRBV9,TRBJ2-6,ASSLLSSGANVLT
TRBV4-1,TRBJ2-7,ASSQEMTRTTYEQY
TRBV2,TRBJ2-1,ASSVGAGGPVGEQF
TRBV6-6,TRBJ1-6,ASSYSTGVTDPLH
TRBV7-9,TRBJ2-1,ASSFLGSGPNEQF
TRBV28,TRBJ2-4,ASSRQLAKNIQY
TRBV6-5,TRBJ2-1,ASSPQSEVALRQF
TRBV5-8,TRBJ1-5,ASSGTTGLRSNQPQH
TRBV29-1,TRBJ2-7,SVEDGQKGGEQY
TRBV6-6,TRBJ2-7,ATDGRSSYEQY
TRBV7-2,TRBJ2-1,ASRHRLAGDHEQF
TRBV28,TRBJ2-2,ASSRDSFGELF
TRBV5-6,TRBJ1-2,ASSLTGQGDYGYT
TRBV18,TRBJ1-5,ASSPRDTSNQPQH
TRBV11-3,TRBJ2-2,ASSFGQTKVAGELF
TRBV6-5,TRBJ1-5,ASRPTGDSNQPQH
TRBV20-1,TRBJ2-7,SAASAEQY
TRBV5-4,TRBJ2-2,ASSLGGRRAGELF
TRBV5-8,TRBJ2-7,AVQGGDRGSYEQY